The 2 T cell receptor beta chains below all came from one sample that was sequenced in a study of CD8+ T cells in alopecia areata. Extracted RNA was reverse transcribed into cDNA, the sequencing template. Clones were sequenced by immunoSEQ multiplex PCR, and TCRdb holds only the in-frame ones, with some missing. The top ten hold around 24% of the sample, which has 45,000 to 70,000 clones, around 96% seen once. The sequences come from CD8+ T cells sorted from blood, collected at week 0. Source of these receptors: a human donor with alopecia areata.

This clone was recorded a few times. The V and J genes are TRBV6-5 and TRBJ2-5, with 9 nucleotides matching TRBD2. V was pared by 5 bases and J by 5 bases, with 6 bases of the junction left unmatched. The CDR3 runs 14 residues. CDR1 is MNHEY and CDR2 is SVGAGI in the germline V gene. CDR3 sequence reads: CASSPGTSSETQYF. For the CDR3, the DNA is TGTGCCAGCAGTCCTGGGACTAGCTCGGAGACCCAGTACTTC.

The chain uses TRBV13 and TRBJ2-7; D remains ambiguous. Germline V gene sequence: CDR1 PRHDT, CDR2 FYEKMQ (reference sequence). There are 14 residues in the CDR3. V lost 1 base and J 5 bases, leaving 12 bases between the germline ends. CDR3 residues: CASSLEGNPNEQYF. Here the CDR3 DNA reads TGTGCCAGCAGCTTAGAAGGGAATCCCAACGAGCAGTACTTC.